One sample yielded the 28 T cell receptor beta chains listed below, sequenced in a study of cytomegalovirus exposure and HLA in healthy donors. Researchers ran the PCR with 60 Vbeta and 13 Jbeta primers. This table comes from immunoSEQ multiplex PCR, and its TCRdb copy is limited to in-frame clones, with some not included. The repertoire includes hundreds of thousands of clones, 70% to 90% of them detected once, and roughly 2.3% sits in the top ten. The source material was PBMCs. The receptors stem from a woman aged 18-30 years in good health and CMV-seronegative.

The chain is built from TRBV7-2 and TRBJ2-5, with 11 bases lining up with TRBD2. Trimming at V came to 0 bases and at J to 7 bases, leaving 16 bases not matched to a gene. Germline values: CDR1 SGHTA, CDR2 FQGNSA. This CDR3 region has 19 residues. In DNA form, the CDR3 reads TGTGCCAGCAGCTTAGCGGGCGGGCTAGCGGGGGGTAACGGTGGGACCCAGTACTTC. Protein product: CASSLAGGLAGGNGGTQYF.

The rearrangement uses TRBV2 and TRBJ2-1; TRBD2 aligns across 8 bases. The V segment lost 6 bases and the J segment 1 base; nucleotides outside the gene matches: 8. The V gene's germline CDR1 is SNHLY and CDR2 FYNNEI. The CDR3 length is 16 residues. CDR3 coding DNA: TGTGCCAGCAGACCTCCGGGACTAGGGTCCTACAATGAGCAGTTCTTC. It yields the protein CASRPPGLGSYNEQFF.

This chain connects TRBV2 to TRBJ2-2; perhaps TRBD1 as D (6 bases). CDR1 is SNHLY and CDR2 is FYNNEI in the germline V gene. The CDR3 is 15 amino acids. Trimming pared 4 bases from V and 5 bases from J, leaving 14 bases between. Written as DNA, the CDR3 is TGTGCCAGCAGTGGAGGGACACTTCAGACCGGGGAGCTGTTTTTT. Protein product: CASSGGTLQTGELFF.

In its sample, this clone was seen once. The genes are TRBV5-8 and TRBJ1-5; D remains ambiguous. With 1 base removed from V and 2 bases from J, the gap between germline ends came to 10 bases. The CDR3 contains 15 residues. The germline V gene encodes CDR1 SGHTS and CDR2 YDEGEE. This CDR3 is CASSLMREGNQPQHF. The CDR3, as DNA: TGTGCCAGCAGCTTGATGCGGGAGGGCAATCAGCCCCAGCATTTT.

The chain carries TRBV14 and TRBJ2-5; D is unclear. Germline V gene data show CDR1 as SGHDN and CDR2 as FVKESK. CDR3 length: 12 residues. V lost 3 bases to trimming and J lost 1 base, with 3 bases between them. In nucleotides, the CDR3 is TGTGCCAGCAGCCATAGCCAAGAGACCCAGTACTTC. Residues: CASSHSQETQYF.

This clone has more than one count but fewer than ten. The gene calls are TRBV5-6 and TRBJ2-7; TRBD1 agrees at 7 bases. V shed 2 bases and J 3 bases; nucleotides not matched to a gene: 8. Germline loops: CDR1 SGHDT, CDR2 YYEEEE. The CDR3 length is 15 residues. CDR3 loop: CASSLIRDRVYEQYF. CDR3 bases: TGTGCCAGCAGCTTAATCCGAGACAGGGTCTACGAGCAGTACTTC.

The chain carries TRBV30 and TRBJ2-7, with D perhaps matching TRBD2 (5 bases). Germline V CDR1 and CDR2: GTSNPN, SVGIG (reference sequence). Trimming stripped 7 bases from V and 1 base from J, with 14 bases between. The CDR3 contains 13 residues. CDR3 protein: CAYTKRGSYEQYF. CDR3 DNA sequence: TGTGCCTATACGAAACGGGGATCCTACGAGCAGTACTTC. The variable domain in full, with the rest retrieved from reference TRBV30 and TRBJ2-7, is SQTIHQWPATLVQPVGSPLSLECTVEGTSNPNLYWYRQAAGRGLQLLFYSVGIGQISSEVPQNLSASRPQDRQFILSSKKLLLSDSGFYLCAYTKRGSYEQYFGPGTRLTVT.

The chain combines TRBV5-4 with TRBJ1-3; D is unresolved. This CDR3 comprises 14 residues. Germline CDR1 is SGHNT and CDR2 is YYREEE (reference sequence). V lost 0 bases, J lost 4 bases, and 8 bases lay in between. The DNA of the CDR3 is TGTGCCAGCAGCTTGGGAGGCTTCGGAAACACCATATATTTT. It yields the protein CASSLGGFGNTIYF.

This chain links TRBV19 with TRBJ2-3; TRBD1 matches at 11 bases. The germline gives CDR1 LNHDA, CDR2 SQIVND (reference sequence). V shed 5 bases, J shed 0 bases, and the junction held 19 bases outside the gene matches. The CDR3 sequence is 21 residues long. The CDR3 nucleotides read TGTGCCAGTAGTGCCCGGGACAGGGGGTTCTCCTTTCTTCCTAGCACAGATACGCAGTATTTT. Translated: CASSARDRGFSFLPSTDTQYF.

The gene calls are TRBV25-1 and TRBJ2-7, with D uncertain. V lost 11 bases and J 2 bases, leaving 13 bases between the germline ends. The germline V gene encodes CDR1 MGHDK and CDR2 SYGVNS. The CDR3 spans 12 residues. The CDR3 coding sequence is TGTGCCCGAACAGAAAAGCCCTACGAGCAGTACTTC. As protein: CARTEKPYEQYF.

V and J are TRBV5-1 and TRBJ2-5; D might be TRBD1 (6 bases). Germline V CDR1 and CDR2: SGHRS, YFSETQ. The V and J ends lost 3 bases and 2 bases respectively, with 11 bases between them. CDR3 size: 14 residues. This chain's CDR3 is CASSSRTAQETQYF. The CDR3 coding sequence is TGCGCCAGCAGCTCACGGACAGCTCAAGAGACCCAGTACTTC.

The chain joins TRBV2 to TRBJ2-5; D is perhaps TRBD2 (7 bases). The CDR3 is made up of 12 amino acids. The V gene's germline CDR1 is SNHLY and CDR2 FYNNEI. Trimming cost V 7 bases and J 11 bases, with 17 bases left between them. CDR3 sequence (DNA): TGTGCCAGCACCGCAGGGGCGGGGGAGCAGTACTTC. Residues: CASTAGAGEQYF.

This chain uses TRBV27 with TRBJ2-2, with 7 bases lining up with TRBD1. Germline CDR1 is MNHEY and CDR2 is SMNVEV (reference sequence). V shed 6 bases and J 2 bases; nucleotides not matched to a gene: 15. CDR3 length: 18 residues. CDR3 amino acids: CASSSLGQGVPNTGELFF. The CDR3 DNA follows: TGTGCCAGCAGCTCCCTTGGGCAGGGGGTACCAAACACCGGGGAGCTGTTTTTT.

This chain links TRBV5-1 with TRBJ2-2; 9 bases line up with TRBD2. Per germline, CDR1 SGHRS and CDR2 YFSETQ. The CDR3 consists of 16 residues. The trim removed 0 bases at V and 7 bases at J, leaving 7 bases unmatched. The CDR3 reads CASSLGRGGAHGELFF. In DNA, the CDR3 is TGCGCCAGCAGCTTGGGGCGCGGGGGGGCCCACGGGGAGCTGTTTTTT.

The chain is built from TRBV5-4 and TRBJ2-7; 8 bases are a match to TRBD2. V lost 3 bases and J lost 3; bases outside the gene matches: 2. This CDR3 spans 13 amino acids. CDR1 and CDR2 (germline): SGHNT, YYREEE (reference sequence). CDR3 protein: CASSSGTSYEQYF. The CDR3 region has the DNA TGTGCCAGCAGCTCCGGGACTAGCTACGAGCAGTACTTC.

The chain employs TRBV7-6 and TRBJ1-6, with 12 bases fitting TRBD1. After removal of 1 base from V and 0 bases from J, the junction contained 7 bases not matched to a gene. Germline V gene sequence: CDR1 SGHVS, CDR2 FNYEAQ. This CDR3 contains 20 residues. CDR3 sequence: CASSLGDRGLPSSYNSPLHF. DNA for the CDR3: TGTGCCAGCAGCTTAGGGGACAGGGGGCTCCCGAGCTCCTATAATTCACCCCTCCACTTT.

The chain carries TRBV5-1 and TRBJ1-2; a weak D match, TRBD1 (6 bases). Trimming removed 0 bases from V and 5 bases from J, with 17 bases in between. CDR1 SGHRS and CDR2 YFSETQ come from the germline V gene. CDR3 length equals 16 residues. The chain's CDR3 is CASSLERAGETYGYTF. As DNA, the CDR3 is TGCGCCAGCAGCTTGGAAAGGGCAGGGGAGACTTATGGCTACACCTTC.

The chain carries TRBV6-5 and TRBJ1-6, with TRBD1 matching over 10 bases. CDR3 size: 13 residues. Germline V gene data show CDR1 as MNHEY and CDR2 as SVGAGI. The trim removed 8 bases at V and 7 bases at J, leaving 2 bases unmatched. The CDR3 DNA reads TGTGCCAGCGGGACAGGGGTCAATTCACCCCTCCACTTT. It yields the protein CASGTGVNSPLHF.

V gene TRBV6-6 combines with J gene TRBJ2-3; D call uncertain. Germline lookup yields CDR1 MNHNY and CDR2 SVGAGI (reference sequence). The CDR3 sequence is 12 residues long. With 6 bases removed from V and 6 bases from J, the gap between germline ends came to 10 bases. The CDR3 region is CASSPGMDTQYF. The CDR3 bases are TGTGCCAGCAGCCCAGGAATGGATACGCAGTATTTT.

In its sample, this clone was seen a few times. V gene TRBV14 combines with J gene TRBJ1-1; TRBD1 is a possible D gene (6 bases). CDR1 is SGHDN and CDR2 is FVKESK in the germline V gene. The CDR3 totals 13 residues. The V and J ends lost 5 bases and 4 bases respectively, with 11 bases between them. Written as DNA, the CDR3 is TGTGCCAGCAGCGGGGGCCTGATCACTGAAGCTTTCTTT. Residues: CASSGGLITEAFF.

This clone was found once. The chain couples TRBV6-5 to TRBJ2-3; a possible D gene is TRBD1 (5 bases). This CDR3 has 14 residues. Per the germline V gene, CDR1 is MNHEY and CDR2 is SVGAGI. The V end lost 5 bases, the J end lost 0 bases, and 9 bases lay between the germline ends. The DNA of the CDR3 is TGTGCCAGCAGTCGGACACGGAGCACAGATACGCAGTATTTT. Its translation is CASSRTRSTDTQYF.

The rearrangement links TRBV7-6 to TRBJ2-3; D might be TRBD2 (6 bases). This CDR3 region has 13 residues. The V end was cut by 8 bases, the J end by 5 bases, with 14 bases between. Germline loops: CDR1 SGHVS, CDR2 FNYEAQ. The DNA for the CDR3 is TGTGCCAGCGCGGTGACGGAGGGAGATACGCAGTATTTT. This sequence encodes CASAVTEGDTQYF.

Comment on this clone: The identical CDR3 is also encoded by other nucleotide sequences in the sample. The V gene is TRBV7-8, the J gene TRBJ2-7; D is undetermined. The CDR3 runs to 12 residues. V was trimmed by 1 base and J by 4 bases, leaving 5 bases between them. Germline CDR1 is SGHVS and CDR2 is FQNEAQ. CDR3 amino acids: CASSLGQYEQYF. The DNA for the CDR3 is TGTGCCAGCAGCTTAGGGCAGTACGAGCAGTACTTC. The whole variable domain, remainder taken from reference TRBV7-8 and TRBJ2-7, is GAGVSQSPRYKVAKRGQDVALRCDPISGHVSLFWYQQALGQGPEFLTYFQNEAQLDKSGLPSDRFFAERPEGSVSTLKIQRTQQEDSAVYLCASSLGQYEQYFGPGTRLTVT.

The V and J genes are TRBV18 and TRBJ2-3, with D perhaps TRBD1 (7 bases). CDR1 and CDR2 from the germline V gene are KGHSH and LQKENI. Trimming took off 6 bases at V and 9 bases at J, with 19 bases between the two ends. The CDR3 spans 14 residues. CDR3 sequence (DNA): TGTGCCAGCTCCCCCCTCGGTCAGGGGGGAACGCAGTATTTT. Translation gives CASSPLGQGGTQYF.

This sequence joins TRBV29-1 and TRBJ1-2, with TRBD1 matching 8 bases. Germline assignment: CDR1 SQVTM and CDR2 ANQGSEA. The V gene end was trimmed by 7 bases and the J gene end by 6 bases; junction bases not matched to a gene: 4. CDR3 length: 11 residues. CDR3: CSAWTGNGYTF. The CDR3 DNA reads as TGCAGCGCCTGGACAGGGAATGGCTACACCTTC.

The rearrangement uses TRBV6-4 and TRBJ2-7; the match to TRBD2 covers 7 bases. Germline CDR1 MRHNA, CDR2 SNTAGT. The junction had 7 bases not matched to a gene; V was cut back by 2 bases and J by 0 bases. The CDR3 sequence is 16 residues long. The CDR3 DNA reads TGTGCCAGCAGTGACCGCGGCGGGGGAAGCTCCTACGAGCAGTACTTC. This codes for CASSDRGGGSSYEQYF.

V usage is TRBV9 and J usage is TRBJ2-3; D ambiguous. The CDR3 is 14 residues long. Germline V gene data show CDR1 as SGDLS and CDR2 as YYNGEE. V was cut by 0 bases and J by 2 bases, with 7 bases left in between. The CDR3 DNA is TGTGCCAGCAGCGTAGGTCAGTTCACAGATACGCAGTATTTT. Amino acids: CASSVGQFTDTQYF. The whole variable domain, remainder taken from reference TRBV9 and TRBJ2-3, is DSGVTQTPKHLITATGQRVTLRCSPRSGDLSVYWYQQSLDQGLQFLIQYYNGEERAKGNILERFSAQQFPDLHSELNLSSLELGDSALYFCASSVGQFTDTQYFGPGTRLTVL.

This chain links TRBV20-1 with TRBJ2-3, with D hard to call. The CDR3 is made up of 11 amino acids. Germline V gives CDR1 DFQATT, CDR2 SNEGSKA (reference sequence). Trimming removed 3 bases from V and 4 bases from J, with 5 bases in between. The CDR3 nucleotides read TGCAGTGCTAGTCTGTCAGATACGCAGTATTTT. Translated, it gives CSASLSDTQYF.